The present T cell receptor (beta chain) was sequenced within a study of blood T cell repertoires in COVID-19. Study context: The United States, Italy and Spain were the sources of the acute and convalescent COVID-19 samples. In each case, the material was cDNA or gDNA derived from T cells, B-cell-depleted T cells, or PBMCs.

Source study methods: Reference gene primer amplification gave estimated nucleated cell counts. Clones were sequenced by immunoSEQ multiplex PCR, and TCRdb holds only the in-frame ones, with some missing. That table furnishes V, J and clone size, whereas the DNA furnished D and trimming. The sample has approximately 400,000 clones; about 90% are singletons. There are 13 residues in the CDR3. Germline CDR1 and CDR2: MNHEY and SVGAGI. Trimming left V 6 bases short and J 2 bases short, with 10 bases between. The chain uses TRBV6-5 and TRBJ1-2; no definite D call. The sequence came from a man between 40 and 49 years old with acute or convalescent COVID-19. Sequencing was carried out using peripheral blood. The CDR3 is CASSLTVNYGYTF. For the CDR3, the DNA is TGTGCCAGCAGCCTCACAGTAAACTATGGCTACACCTTC.